This TCR beta chain was identified in a study of blood T cells in healthy people across ages. Study observations and caveats: Lack of knowledge of donor CMV status possibly confounded expanded clonotype changes.

Points on this clonotype: The antigen is unknown.

V was cut by 7 bases and J by 2 bases, with 10 bases left in between. Germline V gene data show CDR1 as LNHNV and CDR2 as YYDKDF (reference sequence). The CDR3 length is 13 residues. Using a J-beta primer mix together with a sample-barcoded 5' primer, a second PCR was run for roughly 6 to 12 cycles. TCRdb called the 5' RACE reads again in MiXCR, with one record for every CDR3 protein. The sample contains 1 million or so distinct CDR3 sequences, roughly 45% of which appear only once. Peripheral blood from each donor was collected in a volume of approximately 10 milliliters. The chain joins TRBV15 to TRBJ2-3; D unclear. The sequenced sample was blood. The sequence was collected from a woman aged 55-75 years in good health. CDR3 sequence reads: CATKSEPTDTQYF. CDR3 nucleotides: TGTGCCACCAAGTCAGAACCCACAGATACGCAGTATTTT.